This T cell receptor beta chain derives from a study of T cells after yellow fever vaccination. General study results and limits: Booster samples showed a return of most primary-vaccination clones (under 97% CD4, approximately 88% CD8).

This CDR3 spans 15 amino acids. Germline trimming cut 0 bases from V and 3 bases from J; bases unmatched to any gene: 2. The germline gives CDR1 SGHNT, CDR2 YYREEE (reference sequence). TCRdb fed the 5' RACE reads into MiXCR, producing one record per CDR3 protein. In the table there are some 340,000 distinct CDR3 sequences, over 3.5% of which are singletons. This clonotype has a count of ten or more. Its antigen is unidentified. This clonotype was sampled from a man aged 18-30 years who received the YFV17D yellow fever vaccine. This material consisted of PBMCs, taken 5 days after the yellow fever booster vaccination. This sequence joins TRBV5-4 and TRBJ2-1; 8 bases fit TRBD2. Here the CDR3 DNA reads TGTGCCAGCAGCTTGGCGGGGGGGAACTACAATGAGCAGTTCTTC. Translation gives CASSLAGGNYNEQFF.